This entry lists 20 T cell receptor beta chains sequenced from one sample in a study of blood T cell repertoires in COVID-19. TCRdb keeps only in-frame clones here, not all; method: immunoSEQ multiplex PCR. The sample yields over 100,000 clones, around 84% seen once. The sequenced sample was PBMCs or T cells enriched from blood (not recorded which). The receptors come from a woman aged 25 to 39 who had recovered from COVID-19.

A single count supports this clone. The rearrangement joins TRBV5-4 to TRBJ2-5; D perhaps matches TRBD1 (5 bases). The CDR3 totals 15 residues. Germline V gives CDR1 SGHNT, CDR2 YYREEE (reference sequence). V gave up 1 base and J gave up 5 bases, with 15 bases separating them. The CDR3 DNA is TGTGCCAGCAGCTTGAGCCAGGGTGGATGGGAGACCCAGTACTTC. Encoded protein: CASSLSQGGWETQYF.

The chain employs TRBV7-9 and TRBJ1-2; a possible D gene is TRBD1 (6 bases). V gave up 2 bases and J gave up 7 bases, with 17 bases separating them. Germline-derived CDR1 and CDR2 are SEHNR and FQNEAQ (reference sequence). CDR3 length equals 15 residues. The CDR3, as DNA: TGTGCCAGCAGCTTAATTAAGGTGGCGGGGGCTGGCTACACCTTC. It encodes CASSLIKVAGAGYTF.

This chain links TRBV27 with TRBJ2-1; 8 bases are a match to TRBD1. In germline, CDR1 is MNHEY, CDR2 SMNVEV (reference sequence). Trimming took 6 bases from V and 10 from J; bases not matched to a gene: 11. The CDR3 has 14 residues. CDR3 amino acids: CASRFRQGRGEQFF. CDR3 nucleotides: TGTGCCAGCAGGTTCCGACAGGGGCGCGGAGAGCAGTTCTTC.

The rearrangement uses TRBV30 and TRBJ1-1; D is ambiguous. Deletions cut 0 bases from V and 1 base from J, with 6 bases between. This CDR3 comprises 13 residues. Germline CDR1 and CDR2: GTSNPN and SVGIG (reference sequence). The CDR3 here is CAWSVTENTEAFF. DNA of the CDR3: TGTGCCTGGAGTGTAACAGAGAACACTGAAGCTTTCTTT.

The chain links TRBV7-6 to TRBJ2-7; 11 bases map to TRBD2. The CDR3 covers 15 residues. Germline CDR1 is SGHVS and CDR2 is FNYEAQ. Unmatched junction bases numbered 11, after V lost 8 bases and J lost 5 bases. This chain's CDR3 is CASGPTSGSNDEQYF. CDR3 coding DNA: TGTGCCAGCGGCCCCACTAGCGGGAGTAACGACGAGCAGTACTTC.

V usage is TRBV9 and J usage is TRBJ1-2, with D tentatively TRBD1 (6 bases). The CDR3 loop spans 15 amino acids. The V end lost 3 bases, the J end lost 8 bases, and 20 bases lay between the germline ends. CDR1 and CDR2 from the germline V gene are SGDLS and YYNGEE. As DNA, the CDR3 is TGTGCCAGCAGCGCTATTTGGGGGGGCCGAGTAGGCTACACCTTC. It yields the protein CASSAIWGGRVGYTF.

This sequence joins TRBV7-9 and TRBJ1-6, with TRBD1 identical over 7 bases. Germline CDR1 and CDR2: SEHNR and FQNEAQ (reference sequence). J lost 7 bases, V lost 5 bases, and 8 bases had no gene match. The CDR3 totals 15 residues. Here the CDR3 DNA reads TGTGCCAGCAGCCCCCTTGGACAGGTGAATTCACCCCTCCACTTT. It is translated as CASSPLGQVNSPLHF.

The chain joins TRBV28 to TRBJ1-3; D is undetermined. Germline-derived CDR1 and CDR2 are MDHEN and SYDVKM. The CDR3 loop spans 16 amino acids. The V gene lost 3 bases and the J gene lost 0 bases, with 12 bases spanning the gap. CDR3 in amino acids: CASSFPKPYSGNTIYF. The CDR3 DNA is TGTGCCAGCAGTTTCCCCAAACCCTACTCTGGAAACACCATATATTTT.

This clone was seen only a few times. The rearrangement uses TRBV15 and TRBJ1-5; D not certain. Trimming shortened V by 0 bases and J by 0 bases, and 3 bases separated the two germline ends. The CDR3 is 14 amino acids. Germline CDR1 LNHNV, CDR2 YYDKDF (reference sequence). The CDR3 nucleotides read TGTGCCACCAGCAGAGAGAGTAGCAATCAGCCCCAGCATTTT. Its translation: CATSRESSNQPQHF.

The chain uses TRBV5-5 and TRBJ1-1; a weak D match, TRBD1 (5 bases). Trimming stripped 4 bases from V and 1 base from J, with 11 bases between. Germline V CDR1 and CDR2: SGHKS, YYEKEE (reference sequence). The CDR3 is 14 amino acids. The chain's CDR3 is CASSVLTGNTEAFF. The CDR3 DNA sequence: TGTGCCAGCAGCGTTCTTACAGGGAACACTGAAGCTTTCTTT.

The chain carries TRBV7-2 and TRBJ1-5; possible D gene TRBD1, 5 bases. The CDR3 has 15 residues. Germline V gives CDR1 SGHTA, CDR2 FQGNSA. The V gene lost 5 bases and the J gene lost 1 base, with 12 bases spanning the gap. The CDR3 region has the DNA TGTGCCAGCAGCGCGGGGAGGGGAAGCAATCAGCCCCAGCATTTT. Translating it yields CASSAGRGSNQPQHF.

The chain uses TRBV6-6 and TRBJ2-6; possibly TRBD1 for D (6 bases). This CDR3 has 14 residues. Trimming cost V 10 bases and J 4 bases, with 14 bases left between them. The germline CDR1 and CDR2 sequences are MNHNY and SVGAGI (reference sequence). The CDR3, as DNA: TGTGCCACGAATCAGGGGCACGGGGCCAACGTCCTGACTTTC. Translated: CATNQGHGANVLTF.

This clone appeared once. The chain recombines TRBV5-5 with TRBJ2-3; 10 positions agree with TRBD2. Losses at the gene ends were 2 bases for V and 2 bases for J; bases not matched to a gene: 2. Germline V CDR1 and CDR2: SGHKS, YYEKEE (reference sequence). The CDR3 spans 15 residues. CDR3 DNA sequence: TGTGCCAGCAGCTTTAGCGGGAGGCTCACAGATACGCAGTATTTT. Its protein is CASSFSGRLTDTQYF.

The CDR3 region is CASSTGEKLFF. CDR3 coding DNA: TGTGCCAGCAGCACCGGTGAAAAACTGTTTTTT. The chain carries TRBV7-2 and TRBJ1-4, with no clear D. The CDR3 covers 11 residues. V was shortened by 5 bases and J by 7 bases, with 5 bases between the two germline ends. CDR1 and CDR2 from the germline V gene are SGHTA and FQGNSA. The full variable domain, completed using reference TRBV7-2 and TRBJ1-4, is GAGVSQSPSNKVTEKGKDVELRCDPISGHTALYWYRQSLGQGLEFLIYFQGNSAPDKSGLPSDRFSAERTGGSVSTLTIQRTQQEDSAVYLCASSTGEKLFFGSGTQLSVL.

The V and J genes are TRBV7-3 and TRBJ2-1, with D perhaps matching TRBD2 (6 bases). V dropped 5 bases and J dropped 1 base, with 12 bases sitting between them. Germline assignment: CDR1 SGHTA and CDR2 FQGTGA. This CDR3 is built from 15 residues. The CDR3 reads CASSPGRGSYNEQFF. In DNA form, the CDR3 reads TGTGCCAGCAGCCCAGGGCGGGGTTCCTACAATGAGCAGTTCTTC.

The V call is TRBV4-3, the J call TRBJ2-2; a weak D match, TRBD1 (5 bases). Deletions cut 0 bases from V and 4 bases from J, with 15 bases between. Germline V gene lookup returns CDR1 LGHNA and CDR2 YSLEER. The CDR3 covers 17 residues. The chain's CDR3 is CASSQDRAQGSTGELFF. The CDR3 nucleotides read TGCGCCAGCAGCCAAGATAGGGCGCAGGGTTCCACCGGGGAGCTGTTTTTT.

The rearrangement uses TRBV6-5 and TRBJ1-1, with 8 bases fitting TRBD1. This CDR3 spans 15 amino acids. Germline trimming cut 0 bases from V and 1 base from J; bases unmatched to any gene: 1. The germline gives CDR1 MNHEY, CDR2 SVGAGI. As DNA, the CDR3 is TGTGCCAGCAGTTACTCCGGGACAGGGAACACTGAAGCTTTCTTT. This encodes CASSYSGTGNTEAFF.

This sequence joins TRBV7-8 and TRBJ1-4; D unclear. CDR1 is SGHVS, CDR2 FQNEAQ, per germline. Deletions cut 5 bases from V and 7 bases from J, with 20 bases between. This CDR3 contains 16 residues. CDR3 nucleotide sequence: TGTGCCAGCAGCCCAATTACACTTGAAGGGAGTGAAAAACTGTTTTTT. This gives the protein CASSPITLEGSEKLFF.

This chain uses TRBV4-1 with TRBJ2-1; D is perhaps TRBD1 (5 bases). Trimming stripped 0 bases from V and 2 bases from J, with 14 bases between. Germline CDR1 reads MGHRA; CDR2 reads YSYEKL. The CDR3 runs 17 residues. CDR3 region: CASSQERQQVPYNEQFF. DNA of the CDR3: TGCGCCAGCAGCCAAGAGAGACAGCAGGTTCCCTACAATGAGCAGTTCTTC.

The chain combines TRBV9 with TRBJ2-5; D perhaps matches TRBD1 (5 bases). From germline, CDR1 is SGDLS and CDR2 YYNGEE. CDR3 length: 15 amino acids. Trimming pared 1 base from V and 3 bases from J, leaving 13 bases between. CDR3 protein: CASSVLGVGEETQYF. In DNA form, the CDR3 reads TGTGCCAGCAGCGTATTAGGGGTAGGGGAAGAGACCCAGTACTTC.